This TCR beta chain originates from a study of blood T cell repertoires in COVID-19. Turning to the study itself: Sources were T cells, B-cell-depleted T cells, or PBMCs; the material itself was cDNA or gDNA.

Sequencing was performed with immunoSEQ multiplex PCR; in TCRdb, only in-frame clones are kept and a portion is missing. The repertoire includes under 150,000 clones, about 87% of them detected once, and roughly 3.7% sits in the top ten. Turning to this clone: One end of the junction varies from germline; a read error may be responsible.

This CDR3 is built from 14 residues. Germline CDR1 reads MDHEN; CDR2 reads SYDVKM. Sequenced: PBMCs or T cells enriched from blood (not recorded which). This chain uses TRBV28 with TRBJ1-2; the match to TRBD1 covers 8 bases. The receptor's source is a man aged 45-65 years in a cohort exposed to, infected with or recovered from COVID-19 (not recorded which). DNA for the CDR3: TGTGCCAGCAGTTTATATCCAGGGGGCGCGTATACTGCCTTC. Translated: CASSLYPGGAYTAF.